One sample yielded the 31 T cell receptor beta chains listed below, sequenced in a study of patients and donors after allogeneic stem cell transplantation. TCRdb re-called the RT-PCR reads with MiXCR, one entry per CDR3 protein. The sample carries some 10,000 distinct CDR3 sequences, 3% to 4.5% recorded once. The specimen was blood, either unsorted or a sorted T cell fraction (not recorded which). The origin of the receptors is a human donor who was either an allogeneic HSCT recipient or a stem cell or donor lymphocyte infusion donor (not recorded which). It is not recorded whose cells these are; they may come from a transplant donor.

Many counts were recorded for this clonotype. The rearrangement uses TRBV2 and TRBJ2-5; 15 positions match TRBD2. Germline V gene lookup returns CDR1 SNHLY and CDR2 FYNNEI. V shed 6 bases and J 5 bases; nucleotides not matched to a gene: 10. The CDR3 contains 17 residues. CDR3 DNA sequence: TGTGCCAGCAGGCTGGGACTAGCGGGAGGAAGGGTTGAGACCCAGTACTTC. Its protein product is CASRLGLAGGRVETQYF. The full variable domain, completed using reference TRBV2 and TRBJ2-5, is EPEVTQTPSHQVTQMGQEVILRCVPISNHLYFYWYRQILGQKVEFLVSFYNNEISEKSEIFDDQFSVERPDGSNFTLKIRSTKLEDSAMYFCASRLGLAGGRVETQYFGPGTRLLVL.

V usage is TRBV27 and J usage is TRBJ2-7; 12 positions match TRBD2. Germline values: CDR1 MNHEY, CDR2 SMNVEV (reference sequence). V was clipped by 5 bases and J by 3 bases; unmatched bases: 11. This CDR3 contains 17 residues. The CDR3 DNA sequence: TGTGCCAGCAGTCCTATGCGCGGACTAGCGGGAAACTACGAGCAGTACTTC. Encoded protein: CASSPMRGLAGNYEQYF.

Relative to its sample, this clonotype is medium-sized. CDR3 sequence: CASSSQGNTGELFF. The CDR3 region has the DNA TGTGCCAGCAGCTCACAGGGGAACACCGGGGAGCTGTTTTTT. This chain joins TRBV7-3 and TRBJ2-2; D is possibly TRBD1 (6 bases). V was shortened by 4 bases and J by 1 base, with 7 bases between the two germline ends. CDR3 length: 14 residues. CDR1 SGHTA and CDR2 FQGTGA come from the germline V gene.

This clonotype is classed as medium-sized. This rearrangement joins TRBV7-2 to TRBJ1-1, with D tentatively TRBD1 (6 bases). Germline V lookup: CDR1 SGHTA, CDR2 FQGNSA. Trimming cost V 5 bases and J 4 bases, with 11 bases left between them. The CDR3 is 13 residues long. The CDR3 is CASSQRGTTEAFF. Written as DNA, the CDR3 is TGTGCCAGCAGCCAGAGGGGGACCACTGAAGCTTTCTTT.

This clonotype was found many times. The V gene is TRBV3-1, the J gene TRBJ2-5; 8 bases fit TRBD2. Germline lookup yields CDR1 LGHDT and CDR2 YNNKEL (reference sequence). Trimming took 3 bases from V and 5 from J; bases not matched to a gene: 8. This CDR3 is built from 15 residues. CDR3 nucleotides: TGTGCCAGCAGCCAGCAAAGACTAGCGATGGAGACCCAGTACTTC. This codes for CASSQQRLAMETQYF.

In its sample, this clonotype was seen many times. The chain joins TRBV29-1 to TRBJ2-1; 12 nucleotides agree with TRBD1. Germline V gene data show CDR1 as SQVTM and CDR2 as ANQGSEA. V lost 7 bases, J lost 9 bases, and 4 bases stayed unmatched. This CDR3 comprises 12 residues. The CDR3 sequence: CSAGQGAFEQFF. The DNA for the CDR3 is TGCAGCGCGGGACAGGGGGCATTTGAGCAGTTCTTC.

This clonotype has at least ten counts. This chain joins TRBV7-2 and TRBJ2-5; 7 positions agree with TRBD1. The CDR3 covers 14 residues. J was trimmed by 2 bases and V by 5 bases; bases with no gene match: 5. Germline CDR1 SGHTA, CDR2 FQGNSA. CDR3 in DNA: TGTGCCAGCAGCCAGGGACAGAAACAAGAGACCCAGTACTTC. It translates to CASSQGQKQETQYF. The full variable domain, with the rest looked up from reference TRBV7-2 and TRBJ2-5, is GAGVSQSPSNKVTEKGKDVELRCDPISGHTALYWYRQSLGQGLEFLIYFQGNSAPDKSGLPSDRFSAERTGGSVSTLTIQRTQQEDSAVYLCASSQGQKQETQYFGPGTRLLVL.

In this sample, this clonotype turned up many times. The CDR3 sequence: CASSLPSGRDTQYF. The CDR3 region has the DNA TGTGCCAGCAGCTTGCCTAGCGGGAGGGATACGCAGTATTTT. The V call is TRBV5-6, the J call TRBJ2-3, with 11 bases that match TRBD2. The CDR3 has 14 residues. Germline values: CDR1 SGHDT, CDR2 YYEEEE. Unmatched junction bases numbered 1, after V lost 1 base and J lost 6 bases.

In this sample, this clonotype turned up many times. The rearrangement uses TRBV6-4 and TRBJ2-1; TRBD1 matches 8 bases. Unmatched junction bases numbered 8, after V lost 8 bases and J lost 5 bases. In germline, CDR1 is MRHNA, CDR2 SNTAGT. The CDR3 length is 14 residues. This CDR3 reads CASASGQANNEQFF. DNA for the CDR3: TGTGCCAGCGCTTCGGGACAGGCGAACAATGAGCAGTTCTTC.

At least ten counts were recorded for this clonotype. Relative to the germline gene, one junction end is altered; a read error may explain this. V usage is TRBV11-1 and J usage is TRBJ2-1, with TRBD2 as a possible D gene (6 bases). The CDR3 length is 14 residues. From germline, CDR1 is SGHAT and CDR2 FQDESV (reference sequence). The CDR3 bases are TGTGCCAGCAGCCTAGCGCTCCCCCGGAATGAGCAGTTCTTC. It yields the protein CASSLALPRNEQFF.

This clonotype is medium-sized. This chain uses TRBV5-1 with TRBJ2-3, with D perhaps matching TRBD1 or TRBD2 (5 bases each). V shed 0 bases and J shed 5 bases, with 13 bases lying between them. Germline values: CDR1 SGHRS, CDR2 YFSETQ. CDR3 length: 15 residues. The CDR3 region has the DNA TGCGCCAGCAGCTTGGCCGACGGGGACCAAGATACGCAGTATTTT. Encoded protein: CASSLADGDQDTQYF. The full variable domain, completed using reference TRBV5-1 and TRBJ2-3, is KAGVTQTPRYLIKTRGQQVTLSCSPISGHRSVSWYQQTPGQGLQFLFEYFSETQRNKGNFPGRFSGRQFSNSRSEMNVSTLELGDSALYLCASSLADGDQDTQYFGPGTRLTVL.

This clonotype occurred many times. The chain recombines TRBV4-1 with TRBJ2-5; D remains ambiguous. Between the trimmed V and J ends, which lost 2 bases and 5 bases, there was a span of 12 bases. The CDR3 contains 14 residues. Germline CDR1 and CDR2: MGHRA and YSYEKL. CDR3 DNA: TGCGCCAGCAGCCAAATGGGTCCCGGGGAGACCCAGTACTTC. Translating it yields CASSQMGPGETQYF.

There are many counts of this clonotype. The CDR3 nucleotides read TGTGCCAGCAGCTTAGGTTTCAGAGGGGATGAGCAGTTCTTC. Translated, it gives CASSLGFRGDEQFF. The rearrangement joins TRBV7-9 to TRBJ2-1; either TRBD1 or TRBD2 may supply D (5 bases each). The ends were cut back, 1 base at V and 8 bases at J, with 12 bases in the middle. Germline CDR1 reads SEHNR; CDR2 reads FQNEAQ (reference sequence). The CDR3 length is 14 residues.

V usage is TRBV7-9 and J usage is TRBJ2-7, with 12 bases matching TRBD2. CDR1 is SEHNR and CDR2 is FQNEAQ in the germline V gene (reference sequence). V shed 1 base, J shed 3 bases, and the junction held 7 bases outside the gene matches. There are 17 residues in the CDR3. The CDR3 nucleotides are TGTGCCAGCAGCTTAGGGACTAGCGGGGCCTCGGGCTACGAGCAGTACTTC. Translation gives CASSLGTSGASGYEQYF.

Relative to its sample, this clonotype is medium-sized. The chain recombines TRBV20-1 with TRBJ2-2; 8 bases agree with TRBD2. V trimming: 5 bases; J trimming: 3 bases; junction bases outside the gene matches: 5. This CDR3 comprises 14 residues. CDR1 DFQATT and CDR2 SNEGSKA come from the germline V gene (reference sequence). The CDR3 is CSAFRTSYTGELFF. The CDR3 DNA is TGCAGTGCTTTCCGGACTAGCTACACCGGGGAGCTGTTTTTT.

This clonotype is medium-sized (0.01 to 0.1%) in the sample. This chain uses TRBV12-3 or TRBV12-4 with TRBJ1-6, with D possibly TRBD1 on 5 matching bases. This CDR3 region has 15 residues. The ends were cut back, 5 bases at V and 4 bases at J, with 12 bases in the middle. In DNA form, the CDR3 reads TGTGCCAGCAGTGAGGGACGGATGTATAATTCACCCCTCCACTTT. It specifies CASSEGRMYNSPLHF.

This clonotype was counted ten times or more. The chain carries TRBV4-2 and TRBJ1-2, with D possibly being TRBD1 (5 bases). There are 14 residues in the CDR3. V was pared by 1 base and J by 4 bases, with 10 bases between. Germline assignment: CDR1 LGHNA and CDR2 YNFKEQ. DNA of the CDR3: TGTGCCAGCAGCCAAGGGCAGGGATCCTATGGCTACACCTTC. It translates to CASSQGQGSYGYTF.

This clonotype has a count of ten or more. The genes are TRBV20-1 and TRBJ2-7; 9 nucleotides align to TRBD2. Looked up from germline, CDR1 is DFQATT and CDR2 is SNEGSKA (reference sequence). The CDR3 length is 15 residues. Losses at the gene ends were 0 bases for V and 5 bases for J; bases not matched to a gene: 8. The chain's CDR3 is CSARDIGLAHNEQYF. In DNA, the CDR3 is TGCAGTGCTAGAGATATAGGACTAGCGCACAACGAGCAGTACTTC.

This clonotype occurred many times. The rearrangement joins TRBV10-3 to TRBJ1-2; maybe TRBD1 (6 bases). CDR1 and CDR2 from the germline V gene are ENHRY and SYGVKD. V lost 3 bases, J lost 4 bases, and 12 bases lay in between. The CDR3 spans 14 residues. CDR3 DNA: TGTGCCATCAGTGAAGAACAGGGACCCTATGGCTACACCTTC. It yields the protein CAISEEQGPYGYTF.

This clonotype was observed at least ten times. The chain couples TRBV20-1 to TRBJ2-1; D perhaps matches TRBD2 (6 bases). The CDR3 runs 14 residues. The V end was cut by 8 bases, the J end by 6 bases, with 20 bases between. CDR1 is DFQATT and CDR2 is SNEGSKA in the germline V gene (reference sequence). The CDR3 here is CSPQPSVSLNEQFF. In DNA, the CDR3 is TGCAGTCCACAACCTAGCGTTTCCCTCAATGAGCAGTTCTTC.

This clonotype is medium-sized in the sample. This chain links TRBV5-5 with TRBJ1-5, with D unclear. The germline V and J ends were trimmed by 1 base and 11 bases, with 10 bases remaining between them. Per germline, CDR1 SGHKS and CDR2 YYEKEE (reference sequence). The CDR3 sequence is 12 residues long. The DNA for the CDR3 is TGTGCCAGCAGCTTGCTCGGATCGTCCCAGCATTTT. Amino acid sequence: CASSLLGSSQHF.

In its sample, this clonotype was seen many times. The rearrangement links TRBV10-3 to TRBJ2-2; D remains unclear. Trimming left V 3 bases short and J 3 bases short, with 5 bases between. This CDR3 has 13 amino acids. Germline values: CDR1 ENHRY, CDR2 SYGVKD. CDR3: CAISDIYTGELFF. The CDR3 DNA reads TGTGCCATCAGTGATATCTACACCGGGGAGCTGTTTTTT.

This clonotype was found many times. The chain recombines TRBV5-4 with TRBJ2-7; maybe TRBD1 (5 bases). Germline V gives CDR1 SGHNT, CDR2 YYREEE (reference sequence). V was trimmed by 2 bases and J by 1 base, leaving 7 bases between them. There are 13 residues in the CDR3. This CDR3 is CASSFSGSYEQYF. In DNA, the CDR3 is TGTGCCAGCAGCTTTTCAGGGTCCTACGAGCAGTACTTC.

This clonotype was seen at least ten times. J is TRBJ2-2 and V is TRBV15; tentative D call: TRBD1 (5 bases). Germline V gene sequence: CDR1 LNHNV, CDR2 YYDKDF (reference sequence). Deletions cut 0 bases from V and 1 base from J, with 9 bases between. This CDR3 contains 16 residues. CDR3 amino acids: CATSRDVTVNTGELFF. The CDR3 region has the DNA TGTGCCACCAGCAGAGACGTGACAGTGAACACCGGGGAGCTGTTTTTT.

This chain connects TRBV5-5 to TRBJ2-2; no clear D. Germline CDR1 reads SGHKS; CDR2 reads YYEKEE (reference sequence). Deletions cut 4 bases from V and 6 bases from J, with 10 bases between. The CDR3 contains 13 residues. CDR3 region: CASSRAVAGELFF. The CDR3 region has the DNA TGTGCCAGCAGCCGGGCAGTGGCCGGGGAGCTGTTTTTT.

This clonotype was seen many times. This chain connects TRBV6-2 or TRBV6-3 to TRBJ2-5, with D uncertain. This CDR3 region has 15 residues. The V gene's germline CDR1 is MNHEY and CDR2 SVGEGT. Trimming stripped 1 base from V and 5 bases from J, with 14 bases between. Written as DNA, the CDR3 is TGTGCCAGCAGTTACTACCCTGGGCAGTGGGAGACCCAGTACTTC. This sequence encodes CASSYYPGQWETQYF.

This clonotype was detected ten times or more. The rearrangement joins TRBV2 to TRBJ1-3; D is undetermined. Trimming removed 6 bases at V and 0 bases at J, with 3 bases between. Germline CDR1 and CDR2: SNHLY and FYNNEI. This CDR3 spans 12 amino acids. This chain's CDR3 is CASSYSGNTIYF. The CDR3 nucleotides are TGTGCCAGCAGCTACTCTGGAAACACCATATATTTT.

This clonotype was counted many times. The junction shows a germline mismatch at one end, possibly a read error. The rearrangement uses TRBV7-2 and TRBJ2-3; D tentatively reads TRBD1 or TRBD2 (5 bases each). From germline, CDR1 is SGHTA and CDR2 FQGNSA. This CDR3 has 16 amino acids. The CDR3 loop reads CASSLAPGWGTDTQYF. CDR3 DNA: TGTGCCAGCAGCCTAGCTCCAGGGTGGGGCACAGATACGCAGTATTTT.

Concerning this clonotype: The conserved phenylalanine or tryptophan normally closing the CDR3 is absent here, so this likely arose from a read error. The chain links TRBV5-1 to TRBJ2-3; no clear D gene. This CDR3 is 16 amino acids long. The germline CDR1 and CDR2 sequences are SGHRS and YFSETQ. Between the trimmed V and J ends, which lost 0 bases and 4 bases, there was a span of 15 bases. CDR3 protein: CASSLAKGDRSDTQYL. The CDR3 nucleotides read TGCGCCAGCAGCTTGGCGAAAGGTGATCGATCAGATACGCAGTATTTA.

This clonotype was counted ten times or more. The rearrangement joins TRBV7-9 to TRBJ1-6; TRBD1 aligns across 9 bases. Germline CDR1 reads SEHNR; CDR2 reads FQNEAQ (reference sequence). The CDR3 consists of 16 residues. J lost 4 bases, V lost 5 bases, and 6 bases had no gene match. CDR3 loop: CASSLRTGAYNSPLHF. Written as DNA, the CDR3 is TGTGCCAGCAGCCTGCGGACAGGGGCTTATAATTCACCCCTCCACTTT.

This clonotype was seen many times. The chain employs TRBV9 and TRBJ1-1, with 7 bases aligning to TRBD1. V was pared by 3 bases and J by 0 bases, with 8 bases of the junction left unmatched. There are 16 residues in the CDR3. From germline, CDR1 is SGDLS and CDR2 YYNGEE. The CDR3 sequence: CASSALGDRLNTEAFF. The CDR3 DNA follows: TGTGCCAGCAGCGCCCTCGGGGACAGACTGAACACTGAAGCTTTCTTT.